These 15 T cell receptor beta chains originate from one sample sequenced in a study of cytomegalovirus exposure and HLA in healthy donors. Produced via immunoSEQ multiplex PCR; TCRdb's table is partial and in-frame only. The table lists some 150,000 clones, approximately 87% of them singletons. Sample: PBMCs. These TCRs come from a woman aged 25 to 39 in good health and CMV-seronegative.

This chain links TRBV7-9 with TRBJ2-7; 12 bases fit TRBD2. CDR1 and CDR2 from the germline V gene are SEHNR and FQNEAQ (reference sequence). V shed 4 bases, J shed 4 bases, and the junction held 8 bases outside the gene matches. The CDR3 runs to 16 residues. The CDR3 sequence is CASSSESSGGAYEQYF. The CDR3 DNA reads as TGTGCCAGCAGCTCCGAATCTAGCGGGGGGGCGTACGAGCAGTACTTC.

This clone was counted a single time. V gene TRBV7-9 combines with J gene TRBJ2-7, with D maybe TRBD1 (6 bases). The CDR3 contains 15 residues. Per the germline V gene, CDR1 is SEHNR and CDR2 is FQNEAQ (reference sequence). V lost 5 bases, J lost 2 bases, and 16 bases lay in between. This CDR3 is CASSPPREGAYEQYF. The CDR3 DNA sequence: TGTGCCAGCAGCCCACCCCGAGAGGGGGCCTACGAGCAGTACTTC.

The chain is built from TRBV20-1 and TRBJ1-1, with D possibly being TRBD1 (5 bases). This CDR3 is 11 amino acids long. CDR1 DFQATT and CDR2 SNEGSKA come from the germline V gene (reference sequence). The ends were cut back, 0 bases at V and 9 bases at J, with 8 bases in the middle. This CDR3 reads CSAREGPQAFF. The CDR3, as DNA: TGCAGTGCTAGAGAGGGGCCTCAAGCTTTCTTT.

CDR3 loop: CASKTVRYNEQFF. CDR3 bases: TGTGCCAGCAAAACAGTCCGATACAATGAGCAGTTCTTC. The J gene is TRBJ2-1, the V gene TRBV2; unclear D gene. V dropped 7 bases and J dropped 4 bases, with 11 bases sitting between them. CDR3 size: 13 residues. CDR1 SNHLY and CDR2 FYNNEI come from the germline V gene.

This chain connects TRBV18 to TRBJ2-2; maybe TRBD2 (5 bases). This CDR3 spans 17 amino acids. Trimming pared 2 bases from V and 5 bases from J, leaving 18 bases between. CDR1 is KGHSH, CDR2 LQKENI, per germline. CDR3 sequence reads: CASSPTSSYGGTGELFF. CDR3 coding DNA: TGTGCCAGCTCACCAACTTCTTCGTACGGCGGGACCGGGGAGCTGTTTTTT.

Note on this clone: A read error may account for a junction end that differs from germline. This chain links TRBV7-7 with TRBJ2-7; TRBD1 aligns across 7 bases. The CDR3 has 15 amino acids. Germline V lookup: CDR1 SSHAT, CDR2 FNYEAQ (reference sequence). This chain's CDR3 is CASSFFRDRAPEQYF. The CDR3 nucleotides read TGTGCTAGCAGCTTCTTCCGGGACAGAGCCCCCGAGCAGTACTTC.

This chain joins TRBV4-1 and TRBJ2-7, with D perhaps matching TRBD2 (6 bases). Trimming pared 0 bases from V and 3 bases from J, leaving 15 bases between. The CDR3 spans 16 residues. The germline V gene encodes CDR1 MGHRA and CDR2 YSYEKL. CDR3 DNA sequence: TGCGCCAGCAGCCAAGATTTTCGGGGGATCCGCTACGAGCAGTACTTC. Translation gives CASSQDFRGIRYEQYF.

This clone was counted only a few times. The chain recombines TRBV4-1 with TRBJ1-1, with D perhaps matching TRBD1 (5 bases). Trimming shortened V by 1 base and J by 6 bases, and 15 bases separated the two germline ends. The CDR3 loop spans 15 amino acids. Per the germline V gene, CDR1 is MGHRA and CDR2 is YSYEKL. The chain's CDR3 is CASSQVSGRYSEAFF. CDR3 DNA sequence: TGCGCCAGCAGCCAAGTATCAGGGAGGTACTCTGAAGCTTTCTTT.

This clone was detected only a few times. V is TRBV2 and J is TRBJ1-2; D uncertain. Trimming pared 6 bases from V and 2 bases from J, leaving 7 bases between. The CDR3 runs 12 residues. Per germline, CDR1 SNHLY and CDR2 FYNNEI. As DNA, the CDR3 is TGTGCCAGCAGGACACGAAACTATGGCTACACCTTC. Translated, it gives CASRTRNYGYTF.

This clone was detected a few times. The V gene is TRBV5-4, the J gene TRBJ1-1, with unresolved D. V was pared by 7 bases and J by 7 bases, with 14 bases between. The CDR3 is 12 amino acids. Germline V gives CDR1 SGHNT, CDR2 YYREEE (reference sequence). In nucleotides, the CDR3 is TGTGCCAGCCAGCTTGGCGGAGGTGAAGCTTTCTTT. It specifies CASQLGGGEAFF. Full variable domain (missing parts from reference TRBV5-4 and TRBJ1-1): ETGVTQSPTHLIKTRGQQVTLRCSSQSGHNTVSWYQQALGQGPQFIFQYYREEENGRGNFPPRFSGLQFPNYSSELNVNALELDDSALYLCASQLGGGEAFFGQGTRLTVV.

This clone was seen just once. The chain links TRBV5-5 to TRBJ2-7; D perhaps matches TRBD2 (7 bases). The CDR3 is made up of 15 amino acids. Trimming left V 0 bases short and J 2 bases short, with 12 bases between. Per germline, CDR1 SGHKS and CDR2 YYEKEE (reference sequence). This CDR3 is CASSLVIGGPYEQYF. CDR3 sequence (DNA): TGTGCCAGCAGCTTGGTAATCGGGGGGCCCTACGAGCAGTACTTC.

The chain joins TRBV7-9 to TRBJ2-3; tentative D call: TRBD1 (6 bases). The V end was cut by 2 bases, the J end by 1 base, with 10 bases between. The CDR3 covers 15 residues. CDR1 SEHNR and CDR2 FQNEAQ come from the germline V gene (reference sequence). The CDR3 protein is CASSLKGVGTDTQYF. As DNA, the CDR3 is TGTGCCAGCAGCTTAAAGGGGGTGGGCACAGATACGCAGTATTTT.

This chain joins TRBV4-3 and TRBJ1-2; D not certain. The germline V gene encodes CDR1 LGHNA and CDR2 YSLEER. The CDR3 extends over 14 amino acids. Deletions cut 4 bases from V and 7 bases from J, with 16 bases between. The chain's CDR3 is CASSPFPEVRGYTF. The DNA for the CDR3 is TGCGCCAGCAGCCCTTTTCCCGAGGTGCGTGGCTACACCTTC.

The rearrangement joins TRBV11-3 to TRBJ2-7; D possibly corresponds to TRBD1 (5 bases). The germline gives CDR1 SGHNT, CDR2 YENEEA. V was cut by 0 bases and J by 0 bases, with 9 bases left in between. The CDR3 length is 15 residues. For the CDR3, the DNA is TGTGCCAGCAGCTTAGACCAGGGCCCCTCCTACGAGCAGTACTTC. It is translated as CASSLDQGPSYEQYF.

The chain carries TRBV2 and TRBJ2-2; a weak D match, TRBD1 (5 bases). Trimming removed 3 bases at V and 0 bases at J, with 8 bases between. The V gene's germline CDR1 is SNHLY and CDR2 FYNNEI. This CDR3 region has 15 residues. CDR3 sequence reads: CASSDWGPNTGELFF. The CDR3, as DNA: TGTGCCAGCAGTGATTGGGGCCCGAACACCGGGGAGCTGTTTTTT.